Reported below is one T cell receptor beta chain. This record comes from a study of technical replicates of blood from several donors. Germline V gene sequence: CDR1 SQVTM, CDR2 ANQGSEA. With 7 bases clipped from V and 3 bases from J, the junction kept 5 bases outside the gene matches. The CDR3 is made up of 12 amino acids. Sequencing was performed with immunoSEQ multiplex PCR; in TCRdb, only in-frame clones are kept and a portion is missing. This repertoire shows about 100,000 clones, nearly 96% found once; its top ten account for approximately 0.21%. The receptor was derived from a human donor in good health. Sequencing input: T cells isolated from PBMCs. This chain connects TRBV29-1 to TRBJ2-5; 7 bases map to TRBD2. CDR3 sequence reads: CSGAGREETQYF. The CDR3 nucleotides read TGCAGCGGCGCGGGGAGGGAAGAGACCCAGTACTTC.